The sequence of this T cell receptor beta chain was determined in a study of blood T cell repertoires in COVID-19 (TCRdb year 2020). Study-level background: Collaborator samples came from the United States, Italy and Spain and covered acute and convalescent phases of COVID-19. The material from the prospective study consisted of cDNA or gDNA derived from T cells, B-cell-depleted T cells, or PBMCs. The dataset comprised deeply sampled blood TCRbeta repertoires from subjects exposed to, actively infected with, or recovered from COVID-19. The repertoires were released in a freely available public database meant as a resource for research on the immune response to SARS-CoV-2. The samples were drawn from two sources: the first 160 participants of the ongoing ImmuneRACE study, and over 950 subjects contributed by 6 global collaborators. Sample metadata almost always included a de-identified subject ID, COVID-19 status, age in years and sex. HLA class I and class II types, where available, came from metadata supplied by the sample provider rather than from assay-based typing. What the study reported, not specific to this receptor: The amount of clinical and demographic metadata varied by source and participant and was provided uncurated.

In the case of this clone: Its antigen remains undetermined. No per-base quality is available; no much larger clone lies one base away.

CDR1 and CDR2, looked up from the germline V gene, are MNHEY and SVGAGI. The CDR3 spans 14 residues, from the cysteine through the phenylalanine. Only the CDR3 DNA is retained, 42 bases long and in frame from the first base. Trimming accounts for 6 bases at V and 8 bases at J, while the number of junction bases matched to no gene is 11. The immunoSEQ Assay, a bias-controlled multiplex PCR, was used to amplify TCRbeta CDR3 regions from genomic DNA. Under the source paper's analysis protocol: Within the assay, amplification of reference gene primers was used to estimate how many nucleated cells each sample contained. To quantify the absolute abundance of each unique TCRbeta CDR3 rearrangement, sequence reads were collapsed and filtered. For each sample, productive Simpson clonality was calculated as the square root of Simpson's diversity index over productive rearrangements. Imported from immuneACCESS, the table was reduced by TCRdb to in-frame sequences with V and J called. These copies leave out some clones; in studies compared against another copy, an unresolved V gene accounts for under half, and the cause of the remainder is not known. V, J and clone size are taken as reported in that table, and D and trimming were inferred from the DNA itself. In this sample the table shows about 56,000 clones, around 80% of which occur a single time. The biggest ten clones account for 10% to 15% of the sample.

Whole blood was collected in K2EDTA tubes by collaborating institutions according to the institutions' own protocols. For TCRbeta analysis, collaborators shipped samples as frozen whole blood, isolated PBMCs, or DNA extracted from either of those sample types. The sequence links TRBV6-5 to TRBJ1-2; 8 bases in the junction line up with TRBD1. Specimen: peripheral blood. The clonotype comes from an elderly woman with acute or convalescent COVID-19. The CDR3 corresponds to CASSRSGQGPGYTF. The sequenced DNA is TGTGCCAGCAGCCGATCCGGACAGGGTCCCGGCTACACCTTC.